These 7 T cell receptor beta chains originate from one sample sequenced in a study of blood T cell repertoires in COVID-19. The method was immunoSEQ multiplex PCR; TCRdb's version includes in-frame clones alone and lacks a portion of them. The table includes about 490,000 clones, approximately 85% detected once. The sequencing sample was made of peripheral blood. The source is a human donor in a cohort sampled during active COVID-19.

This clone was seen only once. This chain links TRBV7-3 with TRBJ2-2, with D unclear. The CDR3 spans 14 residues. Trimming cost V 2 bases and J 5 bases, with 9 bases left between them. Germline V gives CDR1 SGHTA, CDR2 FQGTGA. The CDR3, as DNA: TGTGCCAGCAGCTTAGCCTTGCGGACCGGGGAGCTGTTTTTT. Encoded protein: CASSLALRTGELFF.

The J gene is TRBJ2-1, the V gene TRBV4-2, with 8 bases fitting TRBD2. This CDR3 region has 17 residues. V lost 3 bases and J lost 7; bases outside the gene matches: 14. Germline CDR1 is LGHNA and CDR2 is YNFKEQ. The CDR3 loop is CASSQDASGFGKNEQFF. In DNA form, the CDR3 reads TGTGCCAGCAGCCAGGACGCTAGCGGGTTCGGGAAAAATGAGCAGTTCTTC.

This rearrangement joins TRBV28 to TRBJ1-5; 9 bases fit TRBD1. Germline loops: CDR1 MDHEN, CDR2 SYDVKM. The V and J ends lost 0 bases and 6 bases, in that order; junction bases with no gene match: 0. The CDR3 loop spans 14 amino acids. CDR3 sequence (DNA): TGTGCCAGCAGTTTATGGACAGGGGGTCAGCCCCAGCATTTT. Its protein product is CASSLWTGGQPQHF.

This rearrangement joins TRBV6-5 to TRBJ1-2, with TRBD1 as a possible D gene (5 bases). In germline, CDR1 is MNHEY, CDR2 SVGAGI. V was clipped by 10 bases and J by 7 bases, with 19 bases between them. This CDR3 contains 13 residues. For the CDR3, the DNA is TGTGCCATTACGATGTACGGGGGGGGTGGCTACACCTTC. It yields the protein CAITMYGGGGYTF.

This clone was observed a single time. The V call is TRBV7-8, the J call TRBJ2-7; 12 bases are shared with TRBD2. There are 16 residues in the CDR3. The J segment lost 5 bases and the V segment lost 5 bases, leaving 10 bases of the junction unmatched. The germline V gene encodes CDR1 SGHVS and CDR2 FQNEAQ. The CDR3 sequence: CASSPGGTSGLDEQYF. The CDR3 DNA reads TGTGCCAGCAGCCCCGGGGGGACTAGCGGGCTTGACGAGCAGTACTTC.

Concerning this clone itself: Other DNA sequences in the sample encode the same CDR3. The chain couples TRBV6-5 to TRBJ1-5; 10 nucleotides match TRBD1. The ends lost 4 bases at V and 2 bases at J; junction bases unmatched: 2. The CDR3 is 15 amino acids. CDR1 and CDR2 from the germline V gene are MNHEY and SVGAGI. CDR3 coding DNA: TGTGCCAGCAGTTCAGGACAGGGGGGCAATCAGCCCCAGCATTTT. It encodes CASSSGQGGNQPQHF.

The chain employs TRBV6-4 and TRBJ2-3, with a tentative D call TRBD2 (5 bases). The V end lost 0 bases, the J end lost 0 bases, and 10 bases lay between the germline ends. The CDR3 sequence is 16 residues long. Germline V gene sequence: CDR1 MRHNA, CDR2 SNTAGT. CDR3 nucleotides: TGTGCCAGCAGTGACTCCCGGCGGACTAGCACAGATACGCAGTATTTT. It is translated as CASSDSRRTSTDTQYF.